The 11 T cell receptor beta chains below were found in one sample sequenced in a study of response to subunit inactivated influenza vaccine. MiXCR was run by TCRdb on the RT-PCR reads, yielding one entry per CDR3 protein. The table shows just over 300,000 distinct CDR3 sequences, with roughly a fifth occurring only once. The sequences come from PBMCs from blood, collected around 22 months after vaccination. The receptors here all came from a man aged 45-69 years who received an inactivated influenza vaccine.

A few counts support this clonotype. In nucleotides, the CDR3 is TGCGCCAGCAGCCCCGCCAGCGGATCCAACACTGAAGCTTTCTTT. Protein: CASSPASGSNTEAFF. The V and J genes are TRBV5-1 and TRBJ1-1; no firm D call. Germline values: CDR1 SGHRS, CDR2 YFSETQ. V dropped 4 bases and J dropped 2 bases, with 15 bases sitting between them. The CDR3 spans 15 residues.

This chain uses TRBV5-4 with TRBJ1-6; D gene unclear. Germline values: CDR1 SGHNT, CDR2 YYREEE (reference sequence). Deletions cut 5 bases from V and 6 bases from J, with 9 bases between. This CDR3 is built from 13 residues. In DNA form, the CDR3 reads TGTGCCAGCAGGACAACGGCTAATTCACCCCTCCACTTT. It codes for CASRTTANSPLHF.

This clonotype came up a few times. The V and J genes are TRBV7-9 and TRBJ2-3; 9 bases match TRBD1. Germline V gene sequence: CDR1 SEHNR, CDR2 FQNEAQ (reference sequence). The CDR3 consists of 17 residues. The ends lost 6 bases at V and 4 bases at J; junction bases unmatched: 14. The CDR3 loop is CASRLTSDRGRADTQYF. The CDR3 DNA reads TGTGCCAGCAGACTGACGTCGGACAGGGGCCGGGCAGATACGCAGTATTTT.

The chain couples TRBV6-5 to TRBJ2-5; TRBD2 aligns across 7 bases. After removal of 4 bases from V and 5 bases from J, the junction contained 7 bases not matched to a gene. Germline assignment: CDR1 MNHEY and CDR2 SVGAGI. The CDR3 totals 14 residues. The CDR3 DNA is TGTGCCAGCAGTTTGTCGGGACTATATGAGACCCAGTACTTC. As protein: CASSLSGLYETQYF.

The genes are TRBV7-6 and TRBJ1-5, with unresolved D. Germline V lookup: CDR1 SGHVS, CDR2 FNYEAQ. The CDR3 is made up of 15 amino acids. Trimming took 5 bases from V and 7 from J, leaving 18 bases between them. The CDR3 reads CASSVDSGDSQPQHF. DNA for the CDR3: TGTGCCAGCAGCGTAGATTCCGGGGATTCCCAGCCCCAGCATTTT.

This clonotype was detected ten times or more. The chain has TRBV28 and TRBJ1-5; 10 bases fit TRBD1. The CDR3 runs 19 residues. CDR1 and CDR2 from the germline V gene are MDHEN and SYDVKM. V was clipped by 1 base and J by 6 bases; unmatched bases: 15. The CDR3 protein is CASSLSWGQGIIVTQPQHF. CDR3 nucleotide sequence: TGTGCCAGCAGTTTATCCTGGGGACAGGGGATTATCGTTACTCAGCCCCAGCATTTT.

The chain combines TRBV5-1 with TRBJ2-3; TRBD1 might be the D (6 bases). Per the germline V gene, CDR1 is SGHRS and CDR2 is YFSETQ. V was cut by 3 bases and J by 1 base, with 18 bases left in between. The CDR3 extends over 17 amino acids. For the CDR3, the DNA is TGCGCCAGCAGCTCCTCCCCGACAGGCCTCGGCACAGATACGCAGTATTTT. This encodes CASSSSPTGLGTDTQYF.

This rearrangement joins TRBV11-1 to TRBJ2-7; 13 bases are shared with TRBD2. Per the germline V gene, CDR1 is SGHAT and CDR2 is FQDESV (reference sequence). V gave up 4 bases and J gave up 4 bases; unmatched junction bases: 16. The CDR3 spans 19 residues. The CDR3 DNA sequence: TGTGCCAGCAGCTCGACTAGCGGGAGGTATCCTGAGTATGGATACGAGCAGTACTTC. Residues: CASSSTSGRYPEYGYEQYF.

This clonotype was observed at least ten times. V is TRBV25-1 and J is TRBJ1-2; 8 bases agree with TRBD1. The CDR3 has 13 residues. The V gene's germline CDR1 is MGHDK and CDR2 SYGVNS. The ends lost 1 base at V and 13 bases at J; junction bases unmatched: 8. The CDR3, as DNA: TGTGCCAGCAGTGAATCGGGACAGGCTCGTTTCACCTTC. Protein: CASSESGQARFTF.

The chain uses TRBV20-1 and TRBJ2-1; 12 bases align to TRBD2. Trimming at V came to 6 bases and at J to 2 bases, leaving 8 bases not matched to a gene. CDR3 length: 16 amino acids. CDR1 DFQATT and CDR2 SNEGSKA come from the germline V gene (reference sequence). Here the CDR3 reads CSALTSGGLTYNEQFF. For the CDR3, the DNA is TGCAGTGCCTTGACTAGCGGGGGTCTAACCTACAATGAGCAGTTCTTC.

This clonotype was recorded a few times. The chain recombines TRBV5-1 with TRBJ2-7, with 9 bases matching TRBD1. The CDR3 spans 13 residues. Germline loops: CDR1 SGHRS, CDR2 YFSETQ. Germline trimming cut 4 bases from V and 3 bases from J; bases unmatched to any gene: 2. The CDR3 DNA sequence: TGCGCCAGCAGCACGGGACAGGGCTACGAGCAGTACTTC. Its translation is CASSTGQGYEQYF.